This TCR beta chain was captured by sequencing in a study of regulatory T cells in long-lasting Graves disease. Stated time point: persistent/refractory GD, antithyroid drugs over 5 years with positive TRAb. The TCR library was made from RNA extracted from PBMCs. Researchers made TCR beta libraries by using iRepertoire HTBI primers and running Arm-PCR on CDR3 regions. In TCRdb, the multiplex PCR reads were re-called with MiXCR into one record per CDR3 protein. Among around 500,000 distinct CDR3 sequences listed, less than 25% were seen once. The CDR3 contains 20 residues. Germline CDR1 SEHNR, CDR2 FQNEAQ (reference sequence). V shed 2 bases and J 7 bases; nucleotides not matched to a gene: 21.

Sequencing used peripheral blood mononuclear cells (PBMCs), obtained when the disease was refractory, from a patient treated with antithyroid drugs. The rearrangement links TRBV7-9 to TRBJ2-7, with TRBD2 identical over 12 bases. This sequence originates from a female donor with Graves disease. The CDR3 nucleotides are TGTGCCAGCAGCTTATACTGGACTAGCGGGGAAACCAACCCAGCGGGGGAGCAGTACTTC. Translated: CASSLYWTSGETNPAGEQYF.